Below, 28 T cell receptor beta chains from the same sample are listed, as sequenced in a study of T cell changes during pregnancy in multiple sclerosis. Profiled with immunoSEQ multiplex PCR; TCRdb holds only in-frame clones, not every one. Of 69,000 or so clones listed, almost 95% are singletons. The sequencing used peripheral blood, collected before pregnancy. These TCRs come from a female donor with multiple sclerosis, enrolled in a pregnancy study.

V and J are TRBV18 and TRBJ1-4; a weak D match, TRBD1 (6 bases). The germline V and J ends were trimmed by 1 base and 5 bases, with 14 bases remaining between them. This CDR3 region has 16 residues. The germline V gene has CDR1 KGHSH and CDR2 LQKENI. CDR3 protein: CASSPQKGTRNEKLFF. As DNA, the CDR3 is TGTGCCAGCTCACCACAAAAGGGGACAAGAAATGAAAAACTGTTTTTT.

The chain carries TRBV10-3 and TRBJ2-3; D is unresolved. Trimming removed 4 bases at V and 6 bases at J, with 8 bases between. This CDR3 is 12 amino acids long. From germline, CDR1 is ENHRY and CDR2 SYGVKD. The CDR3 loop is CAISGAIDTQYF. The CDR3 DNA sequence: TGTGCCATCAGTGGGGCCATTGATACGCAGTATTTT.

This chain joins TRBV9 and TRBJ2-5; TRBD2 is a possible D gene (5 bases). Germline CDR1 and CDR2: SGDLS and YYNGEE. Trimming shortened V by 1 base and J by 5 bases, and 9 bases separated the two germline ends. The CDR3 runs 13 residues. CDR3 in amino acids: CASSVYSEETQYF. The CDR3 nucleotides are TGTGCCAGCAGCGTATATAGCGAGGAGACCCAGTACTTC. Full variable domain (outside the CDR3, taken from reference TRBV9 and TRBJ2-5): DSGVTQTPKHLITATGQRVTLRCSPRSGDLSVYWYQQSLDQGLQFLIQYYNGEERAKGNILERFSAQQFPDLHSELNLSSLELGDSALYFCASSVYSEETQYFGPGTRLLVL.

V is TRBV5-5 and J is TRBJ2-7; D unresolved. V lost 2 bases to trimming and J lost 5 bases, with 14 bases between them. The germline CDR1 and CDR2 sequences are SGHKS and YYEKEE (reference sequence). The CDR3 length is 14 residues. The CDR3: CASSFPEVRHEQYF. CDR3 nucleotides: TGTGCCAGCAGCTTCCCCGAGGTTAGGCACGAGCAGTACTTC.

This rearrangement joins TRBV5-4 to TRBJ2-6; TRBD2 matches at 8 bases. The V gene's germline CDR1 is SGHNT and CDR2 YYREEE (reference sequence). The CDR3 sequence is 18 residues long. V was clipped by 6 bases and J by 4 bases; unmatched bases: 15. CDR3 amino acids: CASTRGGTGSVGANVLTF. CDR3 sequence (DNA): TGTGCCAGCACCCGGGGGGGAACAGGGAGCGTGGGGGCCAACGTCCTGACTTTC.

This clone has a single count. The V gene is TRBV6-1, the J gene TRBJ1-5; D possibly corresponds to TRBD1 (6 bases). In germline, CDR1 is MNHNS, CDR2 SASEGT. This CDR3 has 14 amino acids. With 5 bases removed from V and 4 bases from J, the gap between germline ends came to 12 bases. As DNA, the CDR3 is TGTGCCAGCAGTAACAGGGTAGGGAATCAGCCCCAGCATTTT. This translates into CASSNRVGNQPQHF.

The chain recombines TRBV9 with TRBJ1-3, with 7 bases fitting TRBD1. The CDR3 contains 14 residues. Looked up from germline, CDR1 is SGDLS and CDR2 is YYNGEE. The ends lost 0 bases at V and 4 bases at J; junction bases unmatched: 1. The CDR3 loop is CASSVGGGGNTIYF. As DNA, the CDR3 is TGTGCCAGCAGCGTAGGAGGGGGCGGAAACACCATATATTTT.

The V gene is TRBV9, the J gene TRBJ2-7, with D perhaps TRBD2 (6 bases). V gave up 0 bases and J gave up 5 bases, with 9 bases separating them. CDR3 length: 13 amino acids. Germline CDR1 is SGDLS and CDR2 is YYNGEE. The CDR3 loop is CASSVGGDDEQYF. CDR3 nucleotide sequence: TGTGCCAGCAGCGTAGGCGGGGATGACGAGCAGTACTTC.

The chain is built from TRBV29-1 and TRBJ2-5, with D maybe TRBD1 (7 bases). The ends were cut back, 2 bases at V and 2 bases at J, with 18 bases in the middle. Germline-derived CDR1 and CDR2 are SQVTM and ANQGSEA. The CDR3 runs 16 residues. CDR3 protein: CSVEHNVRGAQETQYF. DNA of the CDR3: TGCAGCGTTGAACATAACGTCAGGGGGGCTCAAGAGACCCAGTACTTC. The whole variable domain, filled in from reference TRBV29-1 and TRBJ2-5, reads SAVISQKPSRDICQRGTSLTIQCQVDSQVTMMFWYRQQPGQSLTLIATANQGSEATYESGFVIDKFPISRPNLTFSTLTVSNMSPEDSSIYLCSVEHNVRGAQETQYFGPGTRLLVL.

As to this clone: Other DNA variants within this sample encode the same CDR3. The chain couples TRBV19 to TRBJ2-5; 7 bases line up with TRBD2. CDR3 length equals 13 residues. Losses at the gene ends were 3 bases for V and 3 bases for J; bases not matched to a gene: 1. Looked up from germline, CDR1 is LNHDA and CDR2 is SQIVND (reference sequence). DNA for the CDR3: TGTGCCAGTAGTATCGCGGGAGAAGAGACCCAGTACTTC. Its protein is CASSIAGEETQYF.

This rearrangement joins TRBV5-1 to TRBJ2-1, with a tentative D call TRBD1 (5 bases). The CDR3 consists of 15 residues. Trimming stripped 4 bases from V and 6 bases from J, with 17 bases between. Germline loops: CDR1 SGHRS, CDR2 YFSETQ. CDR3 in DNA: TGCGCCAGCAGCCCTCCCTGGGGCCTCCCCAATGAGCAGTTCTTC. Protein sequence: CASSPPWGLPNEQFF. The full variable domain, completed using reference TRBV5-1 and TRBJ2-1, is KAGVTQTPRYLIKTRGQQVTLSCSPISGHRSVSWYQQTPGQGLQFLFEYFSETQRNKGNFPGRFSGRQFSNSRSEMNVSTLELGDSALYLCASSPPWGLPNEQFFGPGTRLTVL.

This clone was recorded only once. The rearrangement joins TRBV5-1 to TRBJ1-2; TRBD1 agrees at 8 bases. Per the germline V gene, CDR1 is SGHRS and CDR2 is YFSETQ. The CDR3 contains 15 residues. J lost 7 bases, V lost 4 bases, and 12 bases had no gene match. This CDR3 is CASSPTIGTGLGYTF. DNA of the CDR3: TGCGCCAGCAGCCCAACAATAGGGACAGGTCTTGGCTACACCTTC.

CDR3 in DNA: TGTGCCAGCAGCGCGCAGGGGTTCGGGGGGGATGGCTACACCTTC. Translated, it gives CASSAQGFGGDGYTF. This chain joins TRBV9 and TRBJ1-2; D is perhaps TRBD1 (6 bases). Per germline, CDR1 SGDLS and CDR2 YYNGEE. The CDR3 is 15 amino acids. The V gene lost 3 bases and the J gene lost 6 bases, with 18 bases spanning the gap. The whole variable domain, remainder taken from reference TRBV9 and TRBJ1-2, is DSGVTQTPKHLITATGQRVTLRCSPRSGDLSVYWYQQSLDQGLQFLIQYYNGEERAKGNILERFSAQQFPDLHSELNLSSLELGDSALYFCASSAQGFGGDGYTFGSGTRLTVV.

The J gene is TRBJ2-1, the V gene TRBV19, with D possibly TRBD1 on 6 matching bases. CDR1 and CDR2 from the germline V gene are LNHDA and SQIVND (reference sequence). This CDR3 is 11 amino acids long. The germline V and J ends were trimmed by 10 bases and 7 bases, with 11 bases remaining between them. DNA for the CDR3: TGTGCCACGGGACACAGAAATGAGCAGTTCTTC. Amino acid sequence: CATGHRNEQFF.

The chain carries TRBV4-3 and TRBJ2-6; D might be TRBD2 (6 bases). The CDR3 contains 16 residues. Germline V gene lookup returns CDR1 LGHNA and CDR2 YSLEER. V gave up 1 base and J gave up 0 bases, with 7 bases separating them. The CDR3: CASSQGGDSGANVLTF. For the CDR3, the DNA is TGCGCCAGCAGCCAAGGGGGGGACTCTGGGGCCAACGTCCTGACTTTC.

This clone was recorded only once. CDR3 region: CASSLYSGRWGNEQFF. The CDR3 nucleotides are TGTGCCAGCAGCTTATATAGCGGGAGATGGGGCAATGAGCAGTTCTTC. The genes are TRBV6-4 and TRBJ2-1, with 9 bases fitting TRBD2. The germline V gene has CDR1 MRHNA and CDR2 SNTAGT. The CDR3 covers 16 residues. V trimming: 6 bases; J trimming: 6 bases; junction bases outside the gene matches: 12.

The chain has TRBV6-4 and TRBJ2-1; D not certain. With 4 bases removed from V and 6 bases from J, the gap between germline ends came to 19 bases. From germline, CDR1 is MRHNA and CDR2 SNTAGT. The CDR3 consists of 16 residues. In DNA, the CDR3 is TGTGCCAGCAGTGTCGGTAGCCGCGTTGGCGGCAATGAGCAGTTCTTC. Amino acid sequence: CASSVGSRVGGNEQFF.

CDR3 nucleotide sequence: TGTGCCAGCAGTGAACTGGTCGACTCTTGGACTGAAGCTTTCTTT. It specifies CASSELVDSWTEAFF. This sequence joins TRBV6-1 and TRBJ1-1; D is unclear. This CDR3 spans 15 amino acids. Trimming shortened V by 2 bases and J by 5 bases, and 15 bases separated the two germline ends. CDR1 MNHNS and CDR2 SASEGT come from the germline V gene.

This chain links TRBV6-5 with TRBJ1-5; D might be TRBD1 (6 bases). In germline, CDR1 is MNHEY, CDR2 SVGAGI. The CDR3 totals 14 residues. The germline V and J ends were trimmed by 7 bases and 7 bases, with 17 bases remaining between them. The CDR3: CASKSRLGAQPQHF. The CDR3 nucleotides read TGTGCCAGCAAGTCCCGGCTGGGGGCACAGCCCCAGCATTTT.

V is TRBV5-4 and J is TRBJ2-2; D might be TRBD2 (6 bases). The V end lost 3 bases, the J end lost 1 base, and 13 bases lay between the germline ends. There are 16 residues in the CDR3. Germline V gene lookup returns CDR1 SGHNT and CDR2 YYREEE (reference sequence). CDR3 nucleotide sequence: TGTGCCAGCAGCTCAGACCTTAGCGGGAACACCGGGGAGCTGTTTTTT. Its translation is CASSSDLSGNTGELFF.

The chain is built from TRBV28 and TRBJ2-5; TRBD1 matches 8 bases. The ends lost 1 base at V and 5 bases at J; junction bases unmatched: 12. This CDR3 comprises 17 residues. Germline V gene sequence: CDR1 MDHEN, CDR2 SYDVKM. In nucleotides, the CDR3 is TGTGCCAGCAGTTTATTGGGCAGGGGGCGCGAAAGGGAGACCCAGTACTTC. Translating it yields CASSLLGRGRERETQYF.

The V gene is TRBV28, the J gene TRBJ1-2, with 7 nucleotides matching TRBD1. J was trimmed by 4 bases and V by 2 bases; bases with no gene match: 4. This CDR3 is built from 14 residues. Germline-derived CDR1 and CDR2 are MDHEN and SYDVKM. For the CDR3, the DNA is TGTGCCAGCAGTTTAGTCCGGGACAGCTATGGCTACACCTTC. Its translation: CASSLVRDSYGYTF.

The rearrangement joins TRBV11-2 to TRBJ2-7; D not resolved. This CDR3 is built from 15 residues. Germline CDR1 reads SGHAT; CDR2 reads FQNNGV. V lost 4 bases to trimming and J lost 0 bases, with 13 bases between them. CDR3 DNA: TGTGCCAGCAGCTCCACTACTGATGCCTCCTACGAGCAGTACTTC. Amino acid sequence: CASSSTTDASYEQYF.

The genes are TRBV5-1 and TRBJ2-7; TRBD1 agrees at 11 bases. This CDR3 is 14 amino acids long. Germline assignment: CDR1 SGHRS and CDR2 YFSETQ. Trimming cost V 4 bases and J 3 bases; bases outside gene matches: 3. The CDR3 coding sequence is TGCGCCAGCAGCCAAGGGACAGGGGGCTACGAGCAGTACTTC. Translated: CASSQGTGGYEQYF. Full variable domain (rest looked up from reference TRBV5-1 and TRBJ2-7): KAGVTQTPRYLIKTRGQQVTLSCSPISGHRSVSWYQQTPGQGLQFLFEYFSETQRNKGNFPGRFSGRQFSNSRSEMNVSTLELGDSALYLCASSQGTGGYEQYFGPGTRLTVT.

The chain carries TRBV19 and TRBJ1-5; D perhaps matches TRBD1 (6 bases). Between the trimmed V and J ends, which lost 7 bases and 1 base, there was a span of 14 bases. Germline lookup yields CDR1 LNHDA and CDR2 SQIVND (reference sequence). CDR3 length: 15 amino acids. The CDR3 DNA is TGTGCCAGTACCTATAGCGACAGGAGCAATCAGCCCCAGCATTTT. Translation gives CASTYSDRSNQPQHF.

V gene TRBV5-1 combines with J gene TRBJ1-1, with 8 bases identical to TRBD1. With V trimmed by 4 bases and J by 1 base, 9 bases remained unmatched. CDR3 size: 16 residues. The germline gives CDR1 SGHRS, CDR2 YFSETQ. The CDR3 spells CASSSSRGTGNTEAFF. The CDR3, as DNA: TGCGCCAGCAGCAGTTCCCGCGGGACAGGGAACACTGAAGCTTTCTTT.

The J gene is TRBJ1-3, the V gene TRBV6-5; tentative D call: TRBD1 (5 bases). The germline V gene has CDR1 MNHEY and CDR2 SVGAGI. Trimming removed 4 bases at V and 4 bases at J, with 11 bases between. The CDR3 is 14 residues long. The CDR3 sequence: CASSSRVYGNTIYF. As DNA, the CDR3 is TGTGCCAGCAGTTCCAGGGTCTACGGAAACACCATATATTTT.

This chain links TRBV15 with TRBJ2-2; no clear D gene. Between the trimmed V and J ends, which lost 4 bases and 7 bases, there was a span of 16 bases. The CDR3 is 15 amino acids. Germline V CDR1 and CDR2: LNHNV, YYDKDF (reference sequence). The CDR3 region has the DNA TGTGCCACCAGCACCCCCGGGTGGTTTGGCGGGGAGCTGTTTTTT. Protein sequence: CATSTPGWFGGELFF.